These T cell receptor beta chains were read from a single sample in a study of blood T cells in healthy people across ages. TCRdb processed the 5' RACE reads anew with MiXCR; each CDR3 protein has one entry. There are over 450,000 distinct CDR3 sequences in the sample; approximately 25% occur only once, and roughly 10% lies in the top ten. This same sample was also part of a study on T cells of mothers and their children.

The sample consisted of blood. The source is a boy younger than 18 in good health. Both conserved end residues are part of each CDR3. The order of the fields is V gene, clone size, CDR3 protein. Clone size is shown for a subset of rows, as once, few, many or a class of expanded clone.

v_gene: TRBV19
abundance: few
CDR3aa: CASSTTGAYEQYF

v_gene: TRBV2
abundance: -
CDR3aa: CAGVAGANYNEQFF

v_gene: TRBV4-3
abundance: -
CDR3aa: CASSQAREASRETQYF

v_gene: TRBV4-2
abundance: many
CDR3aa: CASSQGPRTNNEQFF

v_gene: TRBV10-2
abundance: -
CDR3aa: CASRLAGDFGTGELFF

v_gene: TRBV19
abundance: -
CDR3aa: CASRSDKAGPKEAFF

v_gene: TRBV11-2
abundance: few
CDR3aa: CASRTSVEQYF

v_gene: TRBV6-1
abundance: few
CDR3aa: CASSEGTVGEKLFF

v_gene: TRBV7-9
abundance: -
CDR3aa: CASSAGPGGDEKLFF

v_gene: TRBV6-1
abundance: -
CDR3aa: CASSEYVGKSRKQYF

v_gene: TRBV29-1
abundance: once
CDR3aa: CSVEGTGRGGAFF

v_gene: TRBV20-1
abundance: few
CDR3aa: CSPTSGRANEQFF

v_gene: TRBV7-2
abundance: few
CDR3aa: CASKDNWKETQYF

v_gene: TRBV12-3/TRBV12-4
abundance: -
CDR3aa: CASSLRSSGGEQFF

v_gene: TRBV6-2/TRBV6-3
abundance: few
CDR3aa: CASGEALGTQYF

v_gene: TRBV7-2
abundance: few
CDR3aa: CASSLTPAEYGYTF

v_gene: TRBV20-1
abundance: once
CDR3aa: CSARDVQGTYEQYF

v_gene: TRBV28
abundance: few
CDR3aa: CASRGSSGQVYEQYF

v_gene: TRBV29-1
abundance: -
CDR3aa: CSVLRGATEAFF

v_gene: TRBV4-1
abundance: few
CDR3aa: CASSPAPRTGNEKLFF

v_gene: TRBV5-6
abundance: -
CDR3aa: CASSIGQGDNEQFF

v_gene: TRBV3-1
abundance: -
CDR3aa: CASSQESSYEQYF

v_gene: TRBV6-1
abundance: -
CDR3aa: CASSLGRAGTEAFF

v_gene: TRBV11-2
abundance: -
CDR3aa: CASSLGTSGRGDNEQFF

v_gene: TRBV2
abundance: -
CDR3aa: CASTSGLLITYEQYF

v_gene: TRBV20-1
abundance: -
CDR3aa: CSARRSEKLFF

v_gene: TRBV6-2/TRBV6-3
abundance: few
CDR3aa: CASKTIRQGGLEQYF

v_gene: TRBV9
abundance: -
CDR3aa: CASSVEGRTYQETQYF

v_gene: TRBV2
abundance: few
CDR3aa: CASTVYGPQAVKLFF

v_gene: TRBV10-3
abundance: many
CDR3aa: CAISSKNVYEQFF

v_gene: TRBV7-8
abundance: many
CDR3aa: CASSPQTYEKLFF

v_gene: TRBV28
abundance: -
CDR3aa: CASIGGTSGSYEQYF

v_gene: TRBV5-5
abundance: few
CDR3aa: CASSLGGRGYGYTF

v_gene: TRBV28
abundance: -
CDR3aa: CASRQNTGGRETQYF

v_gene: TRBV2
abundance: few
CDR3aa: CASSDWSVGFGEKLFF

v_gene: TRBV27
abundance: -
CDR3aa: CASGRDVYNEQFF

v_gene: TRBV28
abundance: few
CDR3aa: CASSTGGGELFF

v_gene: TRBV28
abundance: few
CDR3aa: CASKPQGYRYEQYF

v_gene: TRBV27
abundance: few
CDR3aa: CASSRSRLAGYTGELFF